The present T cell receptor beta chain was sequenced within a study of beta chain features in type 1 diabetes. As every portion of the isolated RNA was reverse transcribed, the sequencing read expressed TCRB transcripts. An average approximately 3.3 million reads came from naive, central memory and regulatory T cell samples. Produced via immunoSEQ multiplex PCR; TCRdb's table is partial and in-frame only. The sample lists tens of thousands of clones, around 56% occurring once. A single heparinised blood sample, averaging around 110 mL, was obtained per donor. Overall study findings and caveats: Moderate but significant shortening of TCRB CDR3s was recorded in all four CD4+ subsets from Type 1 diabetes patients. Whatever favoring of shorter templates PCR might show would apply equally to patients and controls. Cells carrying high TCR expression could end up over-represented when cDNA is sequenced.

The germline V and J ends were trimmed by 2 bases and 4 bases, with 11 bases remaining between them. CDR3 length: 14 residues. CDR1 and CDR2 (germline): KGHSH, LQKENI. This clone has more than one count but fewer than ten. Its target is unknown. This sample includes further DNA sequences coding for the same CDR3. This chain uses TRBV18 with TRBJ1-1, with D possibly being TRBD1 (6 bases). Source material: Tregs from blood. This TCR derives from a woman in her forties with type 1 diabetes. CDR3 nucleotide sequence: TGTGCCAGCTCACCAGAGACAGGAGGCACTGAAGCTTTCTTT. It encodes CASSPETGGTEAFF.